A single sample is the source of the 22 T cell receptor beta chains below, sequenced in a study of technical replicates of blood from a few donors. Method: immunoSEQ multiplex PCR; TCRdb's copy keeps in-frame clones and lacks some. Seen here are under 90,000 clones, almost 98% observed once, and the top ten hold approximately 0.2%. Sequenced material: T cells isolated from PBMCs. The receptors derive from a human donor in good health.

The CDR3, as DNA: TGTGCCAGCAGTTCACTCCGGGACAGGGTTCACATTCAGTACTTC. Protein sequence: CASSSLRDRVHIQYF. The J gene is TRBJ2-4, the V gene TRBV27, with TRBD1 identical over 9 bases. The CDR3 sequence is 15 residues long. The germline CDR1 and CDR2 sequences are MNHEY and SMNVEV (reference sequence). V was clipped by 4 bases and J by 8 bases; unmatched bases: 9.

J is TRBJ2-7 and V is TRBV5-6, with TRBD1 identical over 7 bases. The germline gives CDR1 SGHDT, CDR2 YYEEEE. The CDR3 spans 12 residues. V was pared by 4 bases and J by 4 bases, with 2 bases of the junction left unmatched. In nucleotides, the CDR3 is TGTGCCAGCAGCCCAGGGGGATACGAGCAGTACTTC. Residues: CASSPGGYEQYF.

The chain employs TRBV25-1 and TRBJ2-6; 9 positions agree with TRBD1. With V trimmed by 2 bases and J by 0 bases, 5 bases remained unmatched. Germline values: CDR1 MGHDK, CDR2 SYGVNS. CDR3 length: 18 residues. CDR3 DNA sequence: TGTGCCAGCAGTGAAGGGACAGGGTTCGGCTCTGGGGCCAACGTCCTGACTTTC. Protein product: CASSEGTGFGSGANVLTF.

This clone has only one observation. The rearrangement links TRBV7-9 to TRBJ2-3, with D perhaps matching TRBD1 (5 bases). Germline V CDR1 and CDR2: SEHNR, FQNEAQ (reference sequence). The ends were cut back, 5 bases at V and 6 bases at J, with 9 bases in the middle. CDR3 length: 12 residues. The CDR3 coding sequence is TGTGCCAGCAGCCCCAGGGTGGATACGCAGTATTTT. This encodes CASSPRVDTQYF.

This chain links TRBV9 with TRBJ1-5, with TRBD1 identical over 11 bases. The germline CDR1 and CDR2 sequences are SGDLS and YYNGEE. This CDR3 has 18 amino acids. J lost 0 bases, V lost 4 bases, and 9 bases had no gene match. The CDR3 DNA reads TGTGCCAGCAGCCCCTGTGGACAGGGGGCCGATAGCAATCAGCCCCAGCATTTT. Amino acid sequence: CASSPCGQGADSNQPQHF.

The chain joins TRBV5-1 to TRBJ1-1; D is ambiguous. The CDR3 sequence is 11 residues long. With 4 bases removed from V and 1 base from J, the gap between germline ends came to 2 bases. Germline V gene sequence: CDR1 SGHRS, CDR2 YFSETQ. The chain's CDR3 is CASSRNTEAFF. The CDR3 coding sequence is TGCGCCAGCAGCCGGAACACTGAAGCTTTCTTT. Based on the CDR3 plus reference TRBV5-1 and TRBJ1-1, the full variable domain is KAGVTQTPRYLIKTRGQQVTLSCSPISGHRSVSWYQQTPGQGLQFLFEYFSETQRNKGNFPGRFSGRQFSNSRSEMNVSTLELGDSALYLCASSRNTEAFFGQGTRLTVV.

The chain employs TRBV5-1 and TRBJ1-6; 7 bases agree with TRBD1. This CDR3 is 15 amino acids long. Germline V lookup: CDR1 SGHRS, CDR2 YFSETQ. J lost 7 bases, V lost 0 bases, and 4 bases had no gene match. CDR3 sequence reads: CASSLGQGENSPLHF. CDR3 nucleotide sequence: TGCGCCAGCAGCTTGGGACAGGGCGAGAATTCACCCCTCCACTTT. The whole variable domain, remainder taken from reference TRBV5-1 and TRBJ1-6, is KAGVTQTPRYLIKTRGQQVTLSCSPISGHRSVSWYQQTPGQGLQFLFEYFSETQRNKGNFPGRFSGRQFSNSRSEMNVSTLELGDSALYLCASSLGQGENSPLHFGNGTRLTVT.

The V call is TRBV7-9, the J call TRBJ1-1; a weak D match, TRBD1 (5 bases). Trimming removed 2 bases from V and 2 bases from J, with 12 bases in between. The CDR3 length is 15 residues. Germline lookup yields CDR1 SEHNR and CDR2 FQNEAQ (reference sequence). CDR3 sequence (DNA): TGTGCCAGCAGCTTACGATACGACAGTAACACTGAAGCTTTCTTT. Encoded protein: CASSLRYDSNTEAFF.

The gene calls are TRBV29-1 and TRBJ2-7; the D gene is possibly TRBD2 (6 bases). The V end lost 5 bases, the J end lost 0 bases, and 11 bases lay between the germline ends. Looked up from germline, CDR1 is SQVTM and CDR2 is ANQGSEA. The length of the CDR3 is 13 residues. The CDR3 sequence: CSVLGGNSYEQYF. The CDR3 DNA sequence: TGCAGCGTTTTAGGCGGGAACTCCTACGAGCAGTACTTC.

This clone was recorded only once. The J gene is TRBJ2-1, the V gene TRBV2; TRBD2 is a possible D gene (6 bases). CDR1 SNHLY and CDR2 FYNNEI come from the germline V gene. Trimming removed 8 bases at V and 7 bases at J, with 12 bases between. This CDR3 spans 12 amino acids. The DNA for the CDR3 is TGTGCCAGCGTTCGGGGGAGGAATGAGCAGTTCTTC. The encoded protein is CASVRGRNEQFF.

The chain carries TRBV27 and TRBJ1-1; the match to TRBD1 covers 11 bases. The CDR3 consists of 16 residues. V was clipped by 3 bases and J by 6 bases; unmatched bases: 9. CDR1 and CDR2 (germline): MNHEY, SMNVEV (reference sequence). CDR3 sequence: CASSLGTGGIIAEAFF. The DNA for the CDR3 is TGTGCCAGCAGTTTGGGGACAGGGGGTATAATAGCTGAAGCTTTCTTT.

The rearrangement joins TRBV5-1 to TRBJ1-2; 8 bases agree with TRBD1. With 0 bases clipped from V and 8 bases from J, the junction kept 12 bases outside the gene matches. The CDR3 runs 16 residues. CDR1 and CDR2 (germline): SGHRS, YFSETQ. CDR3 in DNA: TGCGCCAGCAGCTTGGGGTTGGCAGGGGGCTCTGAGGGCTACACCTTC. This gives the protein CASSLGLAGGSEGYTF.

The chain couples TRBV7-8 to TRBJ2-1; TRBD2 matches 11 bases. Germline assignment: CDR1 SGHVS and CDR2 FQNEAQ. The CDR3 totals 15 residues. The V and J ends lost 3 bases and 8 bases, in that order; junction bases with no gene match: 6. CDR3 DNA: TGTGCCAGCAGCTTGGGTGGACTAGCGGGTGATGAGCAGTTCTTC. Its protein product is CASSLGGLAGDEQFF.

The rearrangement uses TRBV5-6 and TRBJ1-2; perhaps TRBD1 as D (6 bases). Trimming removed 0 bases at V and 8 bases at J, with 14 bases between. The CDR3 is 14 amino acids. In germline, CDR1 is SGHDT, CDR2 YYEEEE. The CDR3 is CASSLEWGPFGYTF. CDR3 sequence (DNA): TGTGCCAGCAGCTTGGAATGGGGGCCCTTCGGCTACACCTTC.

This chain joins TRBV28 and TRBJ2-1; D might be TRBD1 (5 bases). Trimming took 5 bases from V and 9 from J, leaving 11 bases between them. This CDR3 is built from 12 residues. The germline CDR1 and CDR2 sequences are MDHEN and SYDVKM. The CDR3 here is CASSKTVPEQFF. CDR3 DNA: TGTGCCAGCAGTAAGACAGTACCTGAGCAGTTCTTC.

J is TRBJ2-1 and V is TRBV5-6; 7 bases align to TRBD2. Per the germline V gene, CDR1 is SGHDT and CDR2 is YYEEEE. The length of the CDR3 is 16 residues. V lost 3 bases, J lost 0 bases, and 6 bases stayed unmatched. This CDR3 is CASSSPGGGSYNEQFF. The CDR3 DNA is TGTGCCAGCAGCTCTCCGGGCGGGGGCTCCTACAATGAGCAGTTCTTC. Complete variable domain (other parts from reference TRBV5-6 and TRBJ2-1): DAGVTQSPTHLIKTRGQQVTLRCSPKSGHDTVSWYQQALGQGPQFIFQYYEEEERQRGNFPDRFSGHQFPNYSSELNVNALLLGDSALYLCASSSPGGGSYNEQFFGPGTRLTVL.

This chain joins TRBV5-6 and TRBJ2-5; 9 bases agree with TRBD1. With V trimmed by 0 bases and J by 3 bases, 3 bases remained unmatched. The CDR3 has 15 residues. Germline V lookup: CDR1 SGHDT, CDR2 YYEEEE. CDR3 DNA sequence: TGTGCCAGCAGCTTGGGGTGGACAGGGGAAGAGACCCAGTACTTC. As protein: CASSLGWTGEETQYF.

CDR3 sequence (DNA): TGTGCCAGCAGTACTGAAGCGGGAGATACGCAGTATTTT. This gives the protein CASSTEAGDTQYF. The chain combines TRBV27 with TRBJ2-3; D is perhaps TRBD2 (6 bases). V was pared by 5 bases and J by 5 bases, with 11 bases between. The germline V gene has CDR1 MNHEY and CDR2 SMNVEV (reference sequence). The CDR3 totals 13 residues.

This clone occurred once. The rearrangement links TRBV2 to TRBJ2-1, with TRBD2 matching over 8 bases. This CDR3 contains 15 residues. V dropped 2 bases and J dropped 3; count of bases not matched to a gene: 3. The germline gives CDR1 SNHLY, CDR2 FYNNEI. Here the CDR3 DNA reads TGTGCCAGCAGTGAAATAGCGGGGCTCTACAATGAGCAGTTCTTC. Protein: CASSEIAGLYNEQFF.

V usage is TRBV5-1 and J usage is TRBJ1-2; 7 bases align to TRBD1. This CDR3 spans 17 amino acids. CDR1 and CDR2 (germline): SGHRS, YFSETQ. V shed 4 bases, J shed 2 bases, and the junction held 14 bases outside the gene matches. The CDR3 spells CASSATSLTGPNYGYTF. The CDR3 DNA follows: TGCGCCAGCAGCGCCACCTCATTGACAGGGCCCAACTATGGCTACACCTTC.

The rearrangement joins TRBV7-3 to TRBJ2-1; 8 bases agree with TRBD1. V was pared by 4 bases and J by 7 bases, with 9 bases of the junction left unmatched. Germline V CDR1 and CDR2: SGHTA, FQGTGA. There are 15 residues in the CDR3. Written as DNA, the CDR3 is TGTGCCAGCAGCTATCGGGACAGGCTTGTTAATGAGCAGTTCTTC. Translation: CASSYRDRLVNEQFF.

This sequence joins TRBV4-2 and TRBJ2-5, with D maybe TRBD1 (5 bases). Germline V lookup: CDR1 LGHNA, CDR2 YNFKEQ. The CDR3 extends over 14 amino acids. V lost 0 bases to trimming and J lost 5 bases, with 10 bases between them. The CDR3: CASSQDWGSETQYF. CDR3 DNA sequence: TGTGCCAGCAGCCAAGATTGGGGCTCGGAGACCCAGTACTTC.